These 9 T cell receptor beta chains share one sample of origin, sequenced in a study of CD8+ T cells in alopecia areata. Investigators isolated RNA and reverse transcribed it into cDNA to act as the sequencing template. Clones were sequenced by immunoSEQ multiplex PCR, and TCRdb holds only the in-frame ones, with some missing. This sample yields around 250,000 clones, of which about 68% are seen a single time; 1.2% belongs to the top ten. The material was CD4+ T cells sorted from blood, obtained at week 0. These receptor sequences come from a human donor with alopecia areata.

This CDR3 reads CASRYTGAGKAFF. CDR3 nucleotide sequence: TGTGCCAGCAGGTATACAGGGGCTGGCAAGGCTTTCTTT. V usage is TRBV25-1 and J usage is TRBJ1-1, with 7 bases aligning to TRBD1. V was pared by 6 bases and J by 11 bases, with 12 bases of the junction left unmatched. In germline, CDR1 is MGHDK, CDR2 SYGVNS. The CDR3 has 13 amino acids.

In its sample, this clone was seen a few times. The chain uses TRBV5-6 and TRBJ2-2; either TRBD1 or TRBD2 may fit D (5 bases each). V was shortened by 4 bases and J by 4 bases, with 11 bases between the two germline ends. The CDR3 is 14 amino acids. Germline V lookup: CDR1 SGHDT, CDR2 YYEEEE. The chain's CDR3 is CASSPGTFTGELFF. The CDR3 bases are TGTGCCAGCAGCCCTGGGACCTTCACCGGGGAGCTGTTTTTT.

The J gene is TRBJ1-5, the V gene TRBV4-2; unclear D gene. The CDR3 has 13 residues. CDR1 and CDR2 (germline): LGHNA, YNFKEQ. V shed 1 base and J shed 6 bases, with 7 bases lying between them. The CDR3 DNA follows: TGTGCCAGCAGCCAAGGTGTGGGTCAGCCCCAGCATTTT. Translated, it gives CASSQGVGQPQHF.

J is TRBJ1-2 and V is TRBV9; 9 nucleotides agree with TRBD1. The CDR3 length is 18 residues. V dropped 0 bases and J dropped 5; count of bases not matched to a gene: 14. CDR1 and CDR2 (germline): SGDLS, YYNGEE. The CDR3 is CASSVDPSFTGGGYGYTF. CDR3 sequence (DNA): TGTGCCAGCAGCGTAGACCCCTCTTTCACAGGGGGCGGGTATGGCTACACCTTC. The full variable domain, rest sourced from reference TRBV9 and TRBJ1-2, is DSGVTQTPKHLITATGQRVTLRCSPRSGDLSVYWYQQSLDQGLQFLIQYYNGEERAKGNILERFSAQQFPDLHSELNLSSLELGDSALYFCASSVDPSFTGGGYGYTFGSGTRLTVV.

The chain joins TRBV30 to TRBJ1-2, with D possibly matching TRBD1 (5 bases). Germline CDR1 and CDR2: GTSNPN and SVGIG (reference sequence). Trimming took 3 bases from V and 0 from J, leaving 11 bases between them. The CDR3 is 14 residues long. CDR3 in amino acids: CAWSRDTANYGYTF. Written as DNA, the CDR3 is TGTGCCTGGAGCAGGGATACGGCTAACTATGGCTACACCTTC.

The rearrangement links TRBV12-2 to TRBJ1-5; the listed D gene, TRBD1, was not tested against the DNA. TRBV12-2 is termed a pseudogene. The CDR3 spans 16 residues. The CDR3, as DNA: TGTGCAAGTCGCTTAGTTGGGTGCAGGGGTGGGAGGCCCCAGCATTTT. Translation gives CASRLVGCRGGRPQHF.

V is TRBV4-2 and J is TRBJ2-5, with a weak D call TRBD1 (6 bases). CDR3 length: 17 residues. Germline CDR1 is LGHNA and CDR2 is YNFKEQ. Trimming took off 1 base at V and 0 bases at J, with 15 bases between the two ends. The CDR3 reads CASSQGSLTGHQETQYF. The CDR3 nucleotides are TGTGCCAGCAGCCAAGGGAGTCTGACAGGTCACCAAGAGACCCAGTACTTC.

This chain connects TRBV5-1 to TRBJ2-1; D is unresolved. The CDR3 totals 15 residues. Trimming removed 5 bases at V and 0 bases at J, with 12 bases between. The germline V gene encodes CDR1 SGHRS and CDR2 YFSETQ. In nucleotides, the CDR3 is TGCGCCAGCAGGGTCACACAAATCTCCTACAATGAGCAGTTCTTC. Encoded protein: CASRVTQISYNEQFF.

Remarks on this clone: Other nucleotide sequences from this sample produce the same CDR3. This sequence joins TRBV30 and TRBJ1-6, with 8 bases matching TRBD1. V shed 1 base and J 9 bases; nucleotides not matched to a gene: 5. Germline V CDR1 and CDR2: GTSNPN, SVGIG (reference sequence). The CDR3 contains 14 residues. The CDR3 sequence is CAWSATGGGSPLHF. The DNA for the CDR3 is TGTGCCTGGAGTGCCACAGGGGGAGGTTCACCCCTCCACTTT.